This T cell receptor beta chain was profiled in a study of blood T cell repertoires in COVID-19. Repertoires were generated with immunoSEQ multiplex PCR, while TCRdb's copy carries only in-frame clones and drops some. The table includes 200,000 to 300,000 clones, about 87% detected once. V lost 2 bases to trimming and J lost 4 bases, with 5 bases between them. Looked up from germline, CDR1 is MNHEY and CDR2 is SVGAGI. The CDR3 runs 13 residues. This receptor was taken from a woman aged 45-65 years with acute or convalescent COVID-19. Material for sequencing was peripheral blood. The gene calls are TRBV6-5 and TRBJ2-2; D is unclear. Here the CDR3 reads CASSYEVTGELFF. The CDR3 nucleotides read TGTGCCAGCAGTTACGAGGTCACCGGGGAGCTGTTTTTT.